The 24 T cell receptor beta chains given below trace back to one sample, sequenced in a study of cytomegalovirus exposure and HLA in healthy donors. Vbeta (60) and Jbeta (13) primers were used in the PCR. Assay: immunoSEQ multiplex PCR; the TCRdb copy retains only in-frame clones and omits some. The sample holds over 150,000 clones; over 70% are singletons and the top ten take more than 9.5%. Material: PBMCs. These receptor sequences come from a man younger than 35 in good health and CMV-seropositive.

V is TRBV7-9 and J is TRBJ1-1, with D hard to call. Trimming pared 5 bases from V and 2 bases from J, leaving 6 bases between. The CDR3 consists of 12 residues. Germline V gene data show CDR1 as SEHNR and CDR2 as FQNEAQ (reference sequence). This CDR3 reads CASSPKNTEAFF. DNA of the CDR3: TGTGCCAGCAGCCCAAAAAACACTGAAGCTTTCTTT.

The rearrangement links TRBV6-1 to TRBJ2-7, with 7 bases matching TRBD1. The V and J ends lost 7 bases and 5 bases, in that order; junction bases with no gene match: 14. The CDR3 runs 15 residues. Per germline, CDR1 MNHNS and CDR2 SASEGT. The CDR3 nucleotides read TGTGCCAGCAACCCCCTTGGGGTAGGGGGCGACGAGCAGTACTTC. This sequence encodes CASNPLGVGGDEQYF.

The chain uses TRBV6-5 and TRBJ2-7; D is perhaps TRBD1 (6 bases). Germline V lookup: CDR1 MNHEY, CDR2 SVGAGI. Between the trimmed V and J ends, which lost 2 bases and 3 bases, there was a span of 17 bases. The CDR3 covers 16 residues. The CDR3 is CASSYLKITGNYEQYF. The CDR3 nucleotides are TGTGCCAGCAGTTACCTTAAGATAACAGGGAACTACGAGCAGTACTTC.

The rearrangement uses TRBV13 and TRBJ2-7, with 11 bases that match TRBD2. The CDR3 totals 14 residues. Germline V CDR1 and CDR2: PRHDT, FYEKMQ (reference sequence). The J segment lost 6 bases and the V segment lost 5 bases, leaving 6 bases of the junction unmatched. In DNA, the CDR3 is TGTGCCAGCAGCATCACTAGCGGGAGACCCGAGCAGTACTTC. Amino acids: CASSITSGRPEQYF.

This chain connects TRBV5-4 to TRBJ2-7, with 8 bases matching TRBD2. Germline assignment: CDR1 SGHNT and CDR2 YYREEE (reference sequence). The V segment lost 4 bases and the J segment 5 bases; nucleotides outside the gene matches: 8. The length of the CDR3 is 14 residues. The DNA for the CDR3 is TGTGCCAGCAGCCCCGGGGGGGCCCCCAACGAGCAGTACTTC. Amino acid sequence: CASSPGGAPNEQYF.

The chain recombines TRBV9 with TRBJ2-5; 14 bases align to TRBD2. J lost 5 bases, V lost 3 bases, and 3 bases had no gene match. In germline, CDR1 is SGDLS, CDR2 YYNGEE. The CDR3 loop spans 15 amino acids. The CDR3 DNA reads TGTGCCAGCAGCGCGGGACTAGCGGGGGTTGAGACCCAGTACTTC. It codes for CASSAGLAGVETQYF.

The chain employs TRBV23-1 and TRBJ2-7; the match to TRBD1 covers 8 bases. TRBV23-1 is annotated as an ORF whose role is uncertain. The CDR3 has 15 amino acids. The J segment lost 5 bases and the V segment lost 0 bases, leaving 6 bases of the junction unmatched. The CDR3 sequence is CASSQSPGGHHEQYF. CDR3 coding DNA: TGCGCCAGCAGTCAATCCCCAGGGGGCCACCACGAGCAGTACTTC.

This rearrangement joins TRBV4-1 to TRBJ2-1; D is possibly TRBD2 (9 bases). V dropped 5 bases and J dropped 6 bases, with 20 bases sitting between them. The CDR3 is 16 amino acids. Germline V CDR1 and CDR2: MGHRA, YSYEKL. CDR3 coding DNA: TGCGCCAGCAGCGGATTAGCGGGAGACAGGGGCAATGAGCAGTTCTTC. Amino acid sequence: CASSGLAGDRGNEQFF.

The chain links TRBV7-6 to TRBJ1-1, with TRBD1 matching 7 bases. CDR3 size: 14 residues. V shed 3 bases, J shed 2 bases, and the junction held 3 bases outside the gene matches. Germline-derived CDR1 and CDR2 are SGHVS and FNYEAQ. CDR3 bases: TGTGCCAGCAGCTTGGGGACAGCAAACACTGAAGCTTTCTTT. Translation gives CASSLGTANTEAFF.

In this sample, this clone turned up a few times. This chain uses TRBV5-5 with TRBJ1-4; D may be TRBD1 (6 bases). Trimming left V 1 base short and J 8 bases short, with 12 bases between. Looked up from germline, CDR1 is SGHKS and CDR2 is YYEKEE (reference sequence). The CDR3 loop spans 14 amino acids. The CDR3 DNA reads TGTGCCAGCAGCTTGCCAGGGGAGCAGGAAAAACTGTTTTTT. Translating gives CASSLPGEQEKLFF.

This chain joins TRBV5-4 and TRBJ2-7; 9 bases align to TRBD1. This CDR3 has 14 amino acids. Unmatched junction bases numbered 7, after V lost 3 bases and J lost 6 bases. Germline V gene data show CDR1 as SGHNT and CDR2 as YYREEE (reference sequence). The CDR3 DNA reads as TGTGCCAGCAGCTCCAGGACAGGGGCGGGCGAGCAGTACTTC. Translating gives CASSSRTGAGEQYF.

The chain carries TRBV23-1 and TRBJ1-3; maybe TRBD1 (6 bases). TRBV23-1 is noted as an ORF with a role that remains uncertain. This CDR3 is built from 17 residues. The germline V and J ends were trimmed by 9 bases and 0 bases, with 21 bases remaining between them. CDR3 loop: CARGGRGDPISGNTIYF. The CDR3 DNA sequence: TGCGCCAGAGGGGGGAGGGGCGATCCAATCTCTGGAAACACCATATATTTT.

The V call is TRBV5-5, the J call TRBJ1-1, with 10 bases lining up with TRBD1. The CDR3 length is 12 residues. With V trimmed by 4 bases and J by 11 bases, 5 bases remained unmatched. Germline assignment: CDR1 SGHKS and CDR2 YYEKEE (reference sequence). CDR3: CASSRGQGEAFF. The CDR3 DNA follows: TGTGCCAGCAGCCGCGGACAGGGGGAGGCTTTCTTT.

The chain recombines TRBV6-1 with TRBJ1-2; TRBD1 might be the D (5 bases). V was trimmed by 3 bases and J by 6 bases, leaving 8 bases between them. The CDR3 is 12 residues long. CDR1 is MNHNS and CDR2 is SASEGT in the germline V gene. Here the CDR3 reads CASSEGGDGYTF. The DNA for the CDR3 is TGTGCCAGCAGTGAGGGGGGTGATGGCTACACCTTC.

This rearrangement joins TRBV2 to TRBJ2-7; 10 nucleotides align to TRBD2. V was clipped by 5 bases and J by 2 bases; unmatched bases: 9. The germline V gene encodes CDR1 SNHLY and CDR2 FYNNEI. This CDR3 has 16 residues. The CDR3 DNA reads TGTGCCAGCAGTCTATCCGGGACTAGCGTGCCCTACGAGCAGTACTTC. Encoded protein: CASSLSGTSVPYEQYF.

The CDR3, as DNA: TGCAGCGTTGACGGGGTCTCTGCTACTGATGAGCAGTACTTC. Its translation is CSVDGVSATDEQYF. This rearrangement joins TRBV29-1 to TRBJ2-7; possibly TRBD2 for D (5 bases). Per germline, CDR1 SQVTM and CDR2 ANQGSEA. The CDR3 covers 14 residues. Trimming pared 3 bases from V and 7 bases from J, leaving 19 bases between.

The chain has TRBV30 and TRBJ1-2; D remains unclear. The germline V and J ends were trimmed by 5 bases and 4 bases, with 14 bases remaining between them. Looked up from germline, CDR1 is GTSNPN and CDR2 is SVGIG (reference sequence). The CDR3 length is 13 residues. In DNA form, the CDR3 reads TGTGCCTGGGAGGAGGGCGGACCCTATGGCTACACCTTC. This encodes CAWEEGGPYGYTF.

The CDR3 DNA is TGCGCCAGCAGCCCATGGACAGGGAGTAATGAAAAACTGTTTTTT. Translation gives CASSPWTGSNEKLFF. This chain uses TRBV4-1 with TRBJ1-4; 8 nucleotides agree with TRBD1. V was pared by 4 bases and J by 4 bases, with 5 bases of the junction left unmatched. Germline V CDR1 and CDR2: MGHRA, YSYEKL. The CDR3 has 15 residues.

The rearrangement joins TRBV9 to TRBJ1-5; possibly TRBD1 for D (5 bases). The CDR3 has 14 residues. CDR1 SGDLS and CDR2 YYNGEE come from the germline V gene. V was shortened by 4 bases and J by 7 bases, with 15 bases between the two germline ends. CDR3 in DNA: TGTGCCAGCAGCTTGACGGATGGGGGGCAGCCCCAGCATTTT. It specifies CASSLTDGGQPQHF.

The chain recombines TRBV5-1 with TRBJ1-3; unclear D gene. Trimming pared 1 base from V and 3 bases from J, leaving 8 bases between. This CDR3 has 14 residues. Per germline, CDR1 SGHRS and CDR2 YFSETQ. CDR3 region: CASSLTAGGNTIYF. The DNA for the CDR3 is TGCGCCAGCAGCTTGACGGCGGGTGGAAACACCATATATTTT.

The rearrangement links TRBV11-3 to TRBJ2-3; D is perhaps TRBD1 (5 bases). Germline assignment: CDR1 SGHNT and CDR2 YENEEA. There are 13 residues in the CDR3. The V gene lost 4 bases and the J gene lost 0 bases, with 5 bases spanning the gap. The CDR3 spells CASSWGSTDTQYF. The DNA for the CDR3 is TGTGCCAGCAGCTGGGGCAGCACAGATACGCAGTATTTT.

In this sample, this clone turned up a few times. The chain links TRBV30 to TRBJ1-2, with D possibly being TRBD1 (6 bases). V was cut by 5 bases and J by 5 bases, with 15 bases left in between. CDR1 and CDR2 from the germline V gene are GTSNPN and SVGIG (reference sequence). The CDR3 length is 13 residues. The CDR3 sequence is CAWGGGGEYGYTF. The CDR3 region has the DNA TGTGCCTGGGGAGGGGGGGGCGAGTATGGCTACACCTTC.

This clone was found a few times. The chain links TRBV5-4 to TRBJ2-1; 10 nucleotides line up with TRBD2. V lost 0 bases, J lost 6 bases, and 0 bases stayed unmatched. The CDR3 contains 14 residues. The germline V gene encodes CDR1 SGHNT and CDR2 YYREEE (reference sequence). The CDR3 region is CASSLVAGGNEQFF. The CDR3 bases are TGTGCCAGCAGCTTGGTAGCGGGAGGCAATGAGCAGTTCTTC.

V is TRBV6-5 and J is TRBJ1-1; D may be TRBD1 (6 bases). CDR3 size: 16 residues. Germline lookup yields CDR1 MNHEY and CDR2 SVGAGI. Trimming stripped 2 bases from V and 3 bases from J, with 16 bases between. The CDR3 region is CASSYRYEGVDTEAFF. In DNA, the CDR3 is TGTGCCAGCAGTTACAGATACGAGGGGGTAGACACTGAAGCTTTCTTT.